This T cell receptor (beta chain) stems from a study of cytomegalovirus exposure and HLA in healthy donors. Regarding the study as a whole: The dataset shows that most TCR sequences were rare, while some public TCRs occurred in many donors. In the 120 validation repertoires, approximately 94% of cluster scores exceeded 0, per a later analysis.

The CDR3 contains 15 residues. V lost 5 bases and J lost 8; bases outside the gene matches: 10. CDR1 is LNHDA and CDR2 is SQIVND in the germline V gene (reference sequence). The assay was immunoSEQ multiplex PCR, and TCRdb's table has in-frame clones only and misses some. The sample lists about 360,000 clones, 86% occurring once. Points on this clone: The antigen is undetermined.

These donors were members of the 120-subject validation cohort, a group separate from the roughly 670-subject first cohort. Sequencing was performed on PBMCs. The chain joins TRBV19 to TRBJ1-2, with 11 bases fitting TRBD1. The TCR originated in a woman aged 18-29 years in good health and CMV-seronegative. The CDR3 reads CASSLRDRGSWGYTF. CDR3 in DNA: TGTGCCAGTAGTCTCCGGGACAGGGGGTCCTGGGGCTACACCTTC.